This TCR beta chain stems from a study of response to subunit inactivated influenza vaccine. The study, taken as a whole, reports: That few new T cells are recruited by each seasonal influenza vaccination was the authors' suggestion.

The table lists this clonotype with a few counts. Its target is unknown. Between the trimmed V and J ends, which lost 6 bases and 0 bases, there was a span of 15 bases. Germline-derived CDR1 and CDR2 are WSHSY and SAAADI. The CDR3 covers 15 residues. MiXCR was run by TCRdb on the RT-PCR reads, yielding one entry per CDR3 protein. The table records under 950,000 distinct CDR3 sequences, less than 25% of them present only once. The genes are TRBV10-2 and TRBJ2-7, with unresolved D. The TCR sequence derives from a middle-aged man who received an inactivated influenza vaccine. Source: PBMCs from blood, taken roughly 5 days after vaccination. The DNA of the CDR3 is TGCGCCAGCAGAGACATTGGGCGGTCCTCCTACGAGCAGTACTTC. Translating gives CASRDIGRSSYEQYF.